The rows below give T cell receptor beta chains drawn from one sample of a study of Graves' ophthalmopathy and Graves' hyperthyroidism. From the multiplex PCR reads, TCRdb called clonotypes with MiXCR, one entry per CDR3 protein. The repertoire includes 220,000 or so distinct CDR3 sequences, under 25% of them detected once, and roughly 40% sits in the top ten. Sequencing was done on a sample of peripheral blood. Source of these receptors: a woman aged 50 to 60 with Graves' ophthalmopathy. CDR3s include the opening cysteine and the closing phenylalanine or tryptophan. A D gene is named only where the DNA matches it firmly. Only part of the rows carry a size: once, few, many, or a class if the clone is expanded.

TRBV18,14,NA,NA,TRBJ2-7,CASSPRDGAYEQYF,TGTGCCAGCTCACCGCGGGACGGAGCCTACGAGCAGTACTTC
TRBV5-1,15,many,NA,TRBJ1-1,CASSSYQTGNTEAFF,TGCGCCAGCAGCTCCTATCAGACGGGGAACACTGAAGCTTTCTTT
TRBV28,17,many,TRBD1,TRBJ1-1,CASSLLPGQGVNTEAFF,TGTGCCAGCAGTTTATTGCCGGGACAGGGGGTTAACACTGAAGCTTTCTTT
TRBV19,15,NA,NA,TRBJ1-5,CASNTGHYSNQPQHF,TGTGCCAGTAATACGGGACATTATAGCAATCAGCCCCAGCATTTT
TRBV5-1,16,many,TRBD1,TRBJ2-5,CASSLDGQGGQETQYF,TGCGCCAGCAGCTTGGATGGACAGGGGGGCCAAGAGACCCAGTACTTC
TRBV28,17,many,TRBD2,TRBJ2-5,CASSSTGLAGIQETQYF,TGTGCCAGCAGTTCCACGGGACTAGCGGGAATACAAGAGACCCAGTACTTC
TRBV5-1,14,many,NA,TRBJ1-5,CASSLQGDNQPQHF,TGCGCCAGCAGCTTGCAGGGTGACAATCAGCCCCAGCATTTT
TRBV9,13,many,NA,TRBJ2-7,CASSVNGAYEQYF,TGTGCCAGCAGCGTTAACGGAGCCTACGAGCAGTACTTC
TRBV20-1,11,many,NA,TRBJ2-5,CSGNRQETQYF,TGCAGTGGGAACAGGCAAGAGACCCAGTACTTC
TRBV2,16,many,TRBD2,TRBJ2-4,CASTLAGGMAKNIQYF,TGTGCCAGCACCTTAGCGGGAGGCATGGCCAAAAACATTCAGTACTTC
TRBV6-1,15,NA,TRBD2,TRBJ2-5,CASSVLAGIQETQYF,TGTGCCAGCAGTGTATTAGCGGGGATACAAGAGACCCAGTACTTC
TRBV12-3/TRBV12-4,16,many,TRBD2,TRBJ2-7,CASSFLILAAPYEQYF,TGTGCCAGCAGTTTCCTCATACTAGCGGCCCCCTACGAGCAGTACTTC
TRBV20-1,14,many,TRBD2,TRBJ2-7,CSAASGRAVREQYF,TGCAGTGCTGCAAGCGGGAGGGCCGTCCGCGAGCAGTACTTC
TRBV5-1,13,many,NA,TRBJ1-5,CASSGDPNQPQHF,TGCGCCAGCAGCGGGGACCCCAATCAGCCCCAGCATTTT
TRBV2,16,NA,TRBD2,TRBJ2-7,CASRPGLAGERNEQYF,TGTGCCAGCAGGCCGGGACTAGCGGGAGAAAGGAACGAGCAGTACTTC
TRBV4-2,15,many,NA,TRBJ1-2,CASSQPGTTNYGYTF,TGTGCCAGCAGTCAACCCGGGACAACTAACTATGGCTACACCTTC
TRBV6-2/TRBV6-3,16,NA,NA,TRBJ2-4,CASTPRGAVAKNIQYF,TGTGCCAGCACCCCAAGGGGTGCTGTAGCCAAAAACATTCAGTACTTC
TRBV11-1,14,once,TRBD1,TRBJ1-1,CASSFRTGDTEAFF,TGTGCCAGCAGCTTTAGGACAGGGGACACTGAAGCTTTCTTT
TRBV6-1,12,many,NA,TRBJ2-7,CASSGRFYEQYF,TGTGCCAGCAGTGGACGGTTCTACGAGCAGTACTTC
TRBV19,11,many,NA,TRBJ1-2,CASSTRIGYTF,TGTGCCAGTAGTACAAGGATTGGCTACACCTTC
TRBV6-1,14,NA,NA,TRBJ2-7,CASRGHFGPYEQYF,TGTGCCAGCAGGGGACACTTCGGCCCCTACGAGCAGTACTTC
TRBV28,15,NA,TRBD2,TRBJ2-7,CASRTSGRSSREQYF,TGTGCCAGCAGGACTAGCGGGAGGTCTTCACGGGAGCAGTACTTC
TRBV28,15,many,NA,TRBJ1-5,CASSFSDSYNQPQHF,TGTGCCAGCAGTTTCTCGGACAGCTATAATCAGCCCCAGCATTTT
TRBV28,14,many,NA,TRBJ2-7,CASSLPGGNFEQYF,TGTGCCAGCAGTTTACCGGGTGGGAATTTCGAGCAGTACTTC
TRBV7-9,12,many,NA,TRBJ1-6,CASSLGHSPLHF,TGTGCCAGCAGCTTAGGGCATTCACCCCTCCACTTT
TRBV18,13,NA,NA,TRBJ1-1,CASSSLRNTEAFF,TGTGCCAGTTCCAGTTTGAGGAACACTGAAGCTTTCTTT
TRBV27,14,many,NA,TRBJ2-7,CTSRSEGRSYEQYF,TGTACCAGCCGCTCGGAGGGCCGATCTTACGAGCAGTACTTC
TRBV19,14,many,TRBD1,TRBJ1-1,CASSWSGGNTEAFF,TGTGCCAGTAGTTGGTCAGGGGGTAACACTGAAGCTTTCTTT
TRBV19,14,many,NA,TRBJ2-5,CASSSRVREETQYF,TGTGCCAGTAGTTCCAGAGTCAGGGAAGAGACCCAGTACTTC
TRBV11-2,11,many,NA,TRBJ2-7,CASSSDWEQYF,TGTGCCAGCAGCTCCGACTGGGAGCAGTACTTC
TRBV5-1,13,many,TRBD1,TRBJ1-1,CASSERPGQKAFF,TGCGCCAGCAGCGAAAGGCCGGGACAGAAAGCTTTCTTT
TRBV29-1,11,many,NA,TRBJ1-1,CGLKMNTEAFF,TGCGGTCTTAAGATGAACACTGAAGCTTTCTTT
TRBV6-1,15,NA,TRBD2,TRBJ2-7,CASSEGAGGPYEQYF,TGTGCCAGCAGTGAAGGTGCGGGAGGCCCCTACGAGCAGTACTTC
TRBV20-1,12,many,TRBD1,TRBJ1-5,CSPDRGDQPQHF,TGCAGTCCCGACAGGGGGGATCAGCCCCAGCATTTT
TRBV7-2,17,many,TRBD2,TRBJ2-7,CASSLRASGSIYPEQYF,TGTGCCAGCAGCCTTAGGGCTAGCGGGAGTATTTATCCCGAGCAGTACTTC
TRBV12-3/TRBV12-4,16,many,TRBD1,TRBJ1-5,CASSPTGTGSNQPQHF,TGTGCCAGCAGCCCCACCGGGACAGGCTCCAATCAGCCCCAGCATTTT
TRBV29-1,12,many,TRBD1,TRBJ2-7,CSATSDRDEQYF,TGCAGCGCCACCTCGGACAGGGACGAGCAGTACTTC
TRBV11-2,15,many,TRBD1,TRBJ1-2,CASSLHQGVKDGYTF,TGTGCCAGCAGCTTACACCAGGGGGTAAAGGACGGCTACACCTTC
TRBV27,13,many,NA,TRBJ2-7,CASKRLAAYEQYF,TGTGCCAGCAAGCGACTTGCCGCCTACGAGCAGTACTTC
TRBV6-1,12,many,NA,TRBJ2-5,CASISDQETQYF,TGTGCCAGCATTTCCGACCAAGAGACCCAGTACTTC
TRBV18,15,NA,NA,TRBJ1-5,CASSPDRSSNQPQHF,TGTGCCAGCTCACCCGACAGGTCCAGCAATCAGCCCCAGCATTTT
TRBV11-2,16,many,TRBD2,TRBJ2-7,CASSPGRTSGRYEQYF,TGTGCCAGCAGCCCAGGTCGGACTAGCGGGAGGTACGAGCAGTACTTC
TRBV20-1,16,many,NA,TRBJ1-1,CSARDKLQGPDTEAFF,TGCAGTGCTAGGGATAAACTCCAGGGCCCCGACACTGAAGCTTTCTTT
TRBV28,15,few,TRBD1,TRBJ2-7,CASTESGTGTYEQYF,TGTGCCAGCACCGAGTCCGGGACAGGTACCTACGAGCAGTACTTC
TRBV29-1,9,many,NA,TRBJ1-2,CSVGDGYTF,TGCAGCGTAGGGGATGGCTACACCTTC
TRBV20-1,13,many,NA,TRBJ2-4,CSGATIAKNIQYF,TGCAGTGGCGCGACAATAGCCAAAAACATTCAGTACTTC
TRBV20-1,12,many,NA,TRBJ1-2,CSAVTGNYGYTF,TGCAGTGCTGTTACGGGGAACTATGGCTACACCTTC
TRBV20-1,13,many,TRBD2,TRBJ2-1,CSARLAGGGEQFF,TGCAGTGCTAGACTAGCGGGAGGTGGAGAGCAGTTCTTC
TRBV3-1,17,few,NA,TRBJ1-1,CASSRLSRGGRLTEAFF,TGTGCCAGCAGCCGGCTTTCGAGGGGCGGTAGGTTGACTGAAGCTTTCTTT
TRBV4-1,14,NA,NA,TRBJ1-2,CASSHEAKFYGYTF,TGCGCCAGCAGCCATGAAGCGAAATTCTATGGCTACACCTTC
TRBV5-1,15,many,TRBD1,TRBJ1-2,CASSTSTGVDYGYTF,TGCGCCAGCAGCACTTCGACAGGGGTCGACTATGGCTACACCTTC
TRBV12-3/TRBV12-4,16,few,NA,TRBJ2-4,CASSPRGRLPKNIQYF,TGTGCCAGCAGCCCAAGGGGGAGGTTACCCAAAAACATTCAGTACTTC
TRBV18,15,NA,TRBD1,TRBJ1-2,CASSPTTGVDGGYTF,TGTGCCAGCTCGCCCACCACAGGGGTCGATGGAGGCTACACCTTC
TRBV6-1,13,NA,NA,TRBJ2-2,CASVKEGTGELFF,TGTGCCAGCGTGAAGGAGGGCACCGGGGAGCTGTTTTTT